This T cell receptor (beta chain) derives from a study of shared clonotypes between healthy human individuals. Genomic DNA belonging to each subset was distributed in equal measure over several immunoSEQ plates. Libraries were prepared by immunoSEQ multiplex PCR; TCRdb keeps only in-frame clonotypes and omits some of them. The sample lists some 2,500,000 clones, around 93% occurring once. This CDR3 spans 12 amino acids. V shed 4 bases and J shed 5 bases, with 9 bases lying between them. Per the germline V gene, CDR1 is SGHRS and CDR2 is YFSETQ. This sequence joins TRBV5-1 and TRBJ2-5; D is unclear. This clonotype was sampled from a man aged 18 to 30 in good health. Some clones in this sample may be carry-over from other donors' samples. The sequencing sample was made of naive CD4+ T cells from PBMCs. Subset of the sample: CD45RA+ positively selected. The CDR3 is CASSPQWETQYF. CDR3 nucleotide sequence: TGCGCCAGCAGCCCCCAGTGGGAGACCCAGTACTTC.